This T cell receptor (beta chain) was recorded in a study of T cells after posttransplantation cyclophosphamide. CDR1 and CDR2 (germline): LGHNA, YNFKEQ. The CDR3 runs 15 residues. V was clipped by 0 bases and J by 3 bases, with 11 bases between them. Libraries were prepared by immunoSEQ multiplex PCR; TCRdb keeps only in-frame clonotypes and omits some of them. Found here are some 66,000 clones, 85% to 95% of them singletons; the top ten hold about 3%. The chain joins TRBV4-2 to TRBJ2-5; a weak D match, TRBD1 (5 bases). Sequencing input: PBMCs. The sequence derives from a young woman in good health and a related stem cell transplant donor. The CDR3 DNA reads as TGTGCCAGCAGCCAAGAAGGGGTAGAAAAAGAGACCCAGTACTTC. Its protein is CASSQEGVEKETQYF.